The TCR beta chain described here comes from a study of blood T cell repertoires in COVID-19. The overall study: The United States, Italy and Spain provided the acute and convalescent COVID-19 samples. From T cells, B-cell-depleted T cells, or PBMCs came the material, which was cDNA or gDNA.

CDR3 length equals 14 residues. V shed 2 bases and J shed 7 bases, with 11 bases lying between them. Germline V CDR1 and CDR2: MNHEY, SVGEGT. In the authors' methods: For nucleated cells, counts were estimated from reference gene primer amplification. Method: immunoSEQ multiplex PCR; TCRdb's copy keeps in-frame clones and lacks some. Clone size and the V and J calls come from that table; the DNA yielded D and trimming. The repertoire holds about 73,000 clones, with roughly three quarters as singletons. The chain employs TRBV6-2 or TRBV6-3 and TRBJ1-4; no definite D call. The material sequenced was peripheral blood. The sequence was collected from a man in his 70s with COVID-19, enrolled during active disease. CDR3 nucleotide sequence: TGTGCCAGCAGTTACGTTCGGGGAGCTGAAAAACTGTTTTTT. Translation: CASSYVRGAEKLFF.